The rows below give T cell receptor beta chains drawn from one sample of a study of T cells after yellow fever vaccination. Using its own MiXCR run on the 5' RACE reads, TCRdb lists one record per CDR3 protein. The data contain about 340,000 distinct CDR3 sequences, about 4% of them singletons. The sample here was PBMCs, taken 5 days after the yellow fever booster vaccination. These receptors were collected from a man between 18 and 29 years old who received the YFV17D yellow fever vaccine. CDR3s include the opening cysteine and the closing phenylalanine or tryptophan. D genes are given only for firm matches. Not every row has a clone size; where given, it reads once, few, many or a size class.

>many|TRBJ1-4|TRBD1|TRBV12-3/TRBV12-4
TGTGCCAGCAGTTTAAGGGGGCTGGTTGAAAAACTGTTTTTT
CASSLRGLVEKLFF
>few|TRBJ2-7|NA|TRBV6-5
TGTGCCGCACGCCTTTCCGGGGTAACCTACGAGCAGTACTTC
CAARLSGVTYEQYF
>few|TRBJ2-4|NA|TRBV7-8
TGTGCCAGCAGCCCCGGGGGGCCAGGACTAGCCAAAAACATTCAGTACTTC
CASSPGGPGLAKNIQYF
>few|TRBJ1-6|NA|TRBV19
TGTGCCAGTAGTATCGGGCGAAATAATTCACCCCTCCACTTT
CASSIGRNNSPLHF
>few|TRBJ1-6|NA|TRBV25-1
TGTGCCAGCAGTGAACGTGCCCCAGATAATTCACCCCTCCACTTT
CASSERAPDNSPLHF
>few|TRBJ2-5|TRBD2|TRBV4-1
TGCGCCAGCAGCCCGCGACTAGCGGAGCCCCAAGAGACCCAGTACTTC
CASSPRLAEPQETQYF
>NA|TRBJ2-3|NA|TRBV12-3/TRBV12-4
TGTGCCAGCGGGCCGGGCACAGATACGCAGTATTTT
CASGPGTDTQYF
>few|TRBJ1-4|NA|TRBV29-1
TGCAGCGCTCAAAAGGAGTTTCCTGAAAAACTGTTTTTT
CSAQKEFPEKLFF
>NA|TRBJ1-1|NA|TRBV7-7
TGTGCCAGCAGCACCGACCCGTACACTGAAGCTTTCTTT
CASSTDPYTEAFF
>few|TRBJ1-2|NA|TRBV5-1
TGCGCCAGCAGCTTGAACAGGGCGGGCTACACCTTC
CASSLNRAGYTF
>many|TRBJ2-7|NA|TRBV4-3
TGCGCCAGCAGCCAAGACGAATCCTTC
CASSQDESF
>few|TRBJ2-3|NA|TRBV3-1
TGTGCCAGCAGCCAGGAGCCTCAGTCTACGCAGTATTTT
CASSQEPQSTQYF
>NA|TRBJ2-7|NA|TRBV7-3
TGTGCCAGCAGTCTGACAGAAATTGGGGAGCAGTACTTC
CASSLTEIGEQYF
>few|TRBJ2-3|TRBD2|TRBV7-2
TGTGCCAGCAGCCAAGGGACTAGCGGCGTGGTAGATACGCAGTATTTT
CASSQGTSGVVDTQYF
>few|TRBJ1-1|NA|TRBV7-2
TGTGCCAGCAGCTTCAGGGACCCTGAAGCTTTCTTT
CASSFRDPEAFF
>NA|TRBJ1-1|NA|TRBV4-2
TGTGCCAGCAGCCAAGGGGGAAAAGACACTGAAGCTTTCTTT
CASSQGGKDTEAFF
>NA|TRBJ1-6|NA|TRBV20-1
TGCAGTGCCACACGGGGGCCGAATTCACCCCTCCACTTT
CSATRGPNSPLHF
>NA|TRBJ1-2|NA|TRBV7-9
TGTGCCAGCAGCTTAGATGAGAACAGCTACCGTCCCTATGGCTACACCTTC
CASSLDENSYRPYGYTF